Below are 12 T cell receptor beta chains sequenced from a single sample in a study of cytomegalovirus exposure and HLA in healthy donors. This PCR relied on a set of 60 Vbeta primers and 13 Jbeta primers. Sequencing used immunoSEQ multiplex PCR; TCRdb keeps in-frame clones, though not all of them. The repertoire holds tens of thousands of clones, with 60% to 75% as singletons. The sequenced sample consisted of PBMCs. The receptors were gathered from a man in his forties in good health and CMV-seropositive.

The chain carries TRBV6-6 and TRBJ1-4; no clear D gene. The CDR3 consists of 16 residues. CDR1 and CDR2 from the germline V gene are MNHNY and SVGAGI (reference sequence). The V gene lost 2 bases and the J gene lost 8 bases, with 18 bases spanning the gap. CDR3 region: CASSYPPHGSHEKLFF. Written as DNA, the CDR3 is TGTGCCAGCAGTTACCCCCCTCACGGGAGCCACGAAAAACTGTTTTTT.

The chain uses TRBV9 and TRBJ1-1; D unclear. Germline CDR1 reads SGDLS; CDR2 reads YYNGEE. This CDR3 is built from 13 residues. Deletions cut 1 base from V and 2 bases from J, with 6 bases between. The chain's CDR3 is CASSVLHNTEAFF. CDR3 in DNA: TGTGCCAGCAGCGTATTACACAACACTGAAGCTTTCTTT.

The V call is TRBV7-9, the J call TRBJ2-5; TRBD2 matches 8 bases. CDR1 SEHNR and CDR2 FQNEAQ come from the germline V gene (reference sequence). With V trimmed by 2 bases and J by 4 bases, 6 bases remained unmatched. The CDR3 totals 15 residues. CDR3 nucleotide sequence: TGTGCCAGCAGCTTACAGGCGGGGGGAGCAGAGACCCAGTACTTC. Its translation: CASSLQAGGAETQYF.

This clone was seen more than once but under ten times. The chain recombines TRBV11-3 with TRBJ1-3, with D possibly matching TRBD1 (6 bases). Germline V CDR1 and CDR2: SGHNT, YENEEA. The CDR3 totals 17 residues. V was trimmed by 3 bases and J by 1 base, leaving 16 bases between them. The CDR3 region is CASSLTYWTVSGNTIYF. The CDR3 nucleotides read TGTGCCAGCAGCTTGACCTATTGGACAGTGTCTGGAAACACCATATATTTT.

CDR3 in DNA: TGTGCCAGCTCAAAAACCCGGGACAGTACTAACACTGAAGCTTTCTTT. Translating it yields CASSKTRDSTNTEAFF. J is TRBJ1-1 and V is TRBV18; 7 bases agree with TRBD1. Per the germline V gene, CDR1 is KGHSH and CDR2 is LQKENI. Trimming at V came to 5 bases and at J to 2 bases, leaving 11 bases not matched to a gene. The CDR3 loop spans 16 amino acids.

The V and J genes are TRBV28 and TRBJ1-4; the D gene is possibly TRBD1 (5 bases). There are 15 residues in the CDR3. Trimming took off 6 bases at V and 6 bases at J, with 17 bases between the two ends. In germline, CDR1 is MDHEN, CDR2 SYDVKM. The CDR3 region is CASSATDSSDEKLFF. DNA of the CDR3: TGTGCCAGCAGCGCCACCGACAGTTCCGATGAAAAACTGTTTTTT.

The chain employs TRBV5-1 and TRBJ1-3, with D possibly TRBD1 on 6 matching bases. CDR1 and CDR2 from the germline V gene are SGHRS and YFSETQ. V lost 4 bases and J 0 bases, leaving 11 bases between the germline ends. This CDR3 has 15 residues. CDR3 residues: CASSVDSSSGNTIYF. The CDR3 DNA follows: TGCGCCAGCAGCGTGGACAGTTCCTCTGGAAACACCATATATTTT. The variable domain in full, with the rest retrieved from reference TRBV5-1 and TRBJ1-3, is KAGVTQTPRYLIKTRGQQVTLSCSPISGHRSVSWYQQTPGQGLQFLFEYFSETQRNKGNFPGRFSGRQFSNSRSEMNVSTLELGDSALYLCASSVDSSSGNTIYFGEGSWLTVV.

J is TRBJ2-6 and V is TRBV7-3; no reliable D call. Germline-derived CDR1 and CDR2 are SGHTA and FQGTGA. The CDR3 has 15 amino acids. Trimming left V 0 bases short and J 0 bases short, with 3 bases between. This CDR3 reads CASSLTGSGANVLTF. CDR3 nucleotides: TGTGCCAGCAGCTTAACCGGCTCTGGGGCCAACGTCCTGACTTTC.

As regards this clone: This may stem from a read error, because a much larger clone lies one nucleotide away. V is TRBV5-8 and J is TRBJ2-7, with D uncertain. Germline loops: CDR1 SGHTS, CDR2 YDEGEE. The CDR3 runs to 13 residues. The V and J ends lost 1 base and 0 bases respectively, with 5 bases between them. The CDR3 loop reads CASSLRSSYEQYF. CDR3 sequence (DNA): TGTGCCAGCAGCTTGAGGAGCTCCTACGAGCAGTACTTC.

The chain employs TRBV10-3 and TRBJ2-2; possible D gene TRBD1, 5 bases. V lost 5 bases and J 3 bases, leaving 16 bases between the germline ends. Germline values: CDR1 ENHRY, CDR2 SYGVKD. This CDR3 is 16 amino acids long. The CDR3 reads CAISTDLKGDTGELFF. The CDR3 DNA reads TGTGCCATCAGTACTGACCTAAAAGGGGACACCGGGGAGCTGTTTTTT.

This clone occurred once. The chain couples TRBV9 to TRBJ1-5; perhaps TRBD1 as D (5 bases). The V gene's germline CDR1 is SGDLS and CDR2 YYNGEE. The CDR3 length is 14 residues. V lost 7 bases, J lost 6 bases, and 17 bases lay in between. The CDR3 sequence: CASPTAGLCQPQHF. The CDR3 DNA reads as TGTGCCAGCCCCACGGCAGGGCTGTGTCAGCCCCAGCATTTT.

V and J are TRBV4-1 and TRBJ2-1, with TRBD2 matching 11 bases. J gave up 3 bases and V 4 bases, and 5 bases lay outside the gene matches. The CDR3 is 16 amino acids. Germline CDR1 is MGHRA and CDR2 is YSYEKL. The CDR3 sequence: CASSRILAGGYNEQFF. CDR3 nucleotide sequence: TGCGCCAGCAGCCGCATTCTAGCGGGGGGCTACAATGAGCAGTTCTTC.